One and the same sample provided the 4 T cell receptor beta chains below, sequenced in a study of cytomegalovirus exposure and HLA in healthy donors. Amplification used 60 Vbeta primers and 13 Jbeta primers. Repertoires were generated with immunoSEQ multiplex PCR, while TCRdb's copy carries only in-frame clones and drops some. The sample has approximately 240,000 clones, more than 60% seen once. Sample: PBMCs. These receptors all stem from a woman aged 55-75 years in good health and CMV-seropositive.

The chain carries TRBV7-8 and TRBJ2-7; 9 bases map to TRBD1. This CDR3 region has 15 residues. Losses at the gene ends were 5 bases for V and 3 bases for J; bases not matched to a gene: 8. In germline, CDR1 is SGHVS, CDR2 FQNEAQ. CDR3 in amino acids: CASSPTGTGRYEQYF. The CDR3 DNA follows: TGTGCCAGCAGCCCGACCGGGACAGGGCGCTACGAGCAGTACTTC.

The V call is TRBV6-1, the J call TRBJ1-1; TRBD1 matches at 12 bases. The CDR3 loop spans 15 amino acids. Germline lookup yields CDR1 MNHNS and CDR2 SASEGT. J lost 2 bases, V lost 8 bases, and 6 bases had no gene match. CDR3 DNA: TGTGCCAGCTCTTCGGGACAGGGGGCCAACACTGAAGCTTTCTTT. Its protein is CASSSGQGANTEAFF.

The chain couples TRBV6-6 to TRBJ2-5, with D unresolved. In germline, CDR1 is MNHNY, CDR2 SVGAGI (reference sequence). The V gene lost 6 bases and the J gene lost 1 base, with 9 bases spanning the gap. This CDR3 is 13 amino acids long. CDR3 amino acids: CASSFRFQETQYF. CDR3 coding DNA: TGTGCCAGCAGCTTCAGATTCCAAGAGACCCAGTACTTC.

The chain carries TRBV7-2 and TRBJ2-3, with no clear D. Germline-derived CDR1 and CDR2 are SGHTA and FQGNSA. CDR3 length equals 15 residues. The V and J ends lost 2 bases and 0 bases respectively, with 9 bases between them. DNA for the CDR3: TGTGCCAGCAGCTTAAGTCGGTTGAGCACAGATACGCAGTATTTT. It yields the protein CASSLSRLSTDTQYF.